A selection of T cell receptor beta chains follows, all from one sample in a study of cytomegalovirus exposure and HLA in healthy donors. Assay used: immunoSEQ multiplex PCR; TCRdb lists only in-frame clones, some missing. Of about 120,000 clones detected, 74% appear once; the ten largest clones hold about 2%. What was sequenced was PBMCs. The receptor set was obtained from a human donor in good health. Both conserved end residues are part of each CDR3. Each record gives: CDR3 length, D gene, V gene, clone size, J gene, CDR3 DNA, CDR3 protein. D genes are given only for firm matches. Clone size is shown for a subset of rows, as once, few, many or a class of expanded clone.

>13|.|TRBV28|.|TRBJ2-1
TGTGCCAGCAGTGGCAGGCCCTACAATGAGCAGTTCTTC
CASSGRPYNEQFF
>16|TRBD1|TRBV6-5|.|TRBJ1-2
TGTGCCAGCAGTTACCAGGGACAGGGGGTACTGTATGGCTACACCTTC
CASSYQGQGVLYGYTF
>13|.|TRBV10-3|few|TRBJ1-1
TGTGCCATCAGTGAGGCGGGGAACACTGAAGCTTTCTTT
CAISEAGNTEAFF
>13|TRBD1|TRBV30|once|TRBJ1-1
TGTGCCTGGAGTGCGGGACAGGCGGGCGAAGCTTTCTTT
CAWSAGQAGEAFF
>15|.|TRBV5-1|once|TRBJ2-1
TGCGCCAGCAGCTCAAAGAGGTTTGGCTACAATGAGCAGTTCTTC
CASSSKRFGYNEQFF
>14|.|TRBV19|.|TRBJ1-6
TGTGCCAGTAGCCTAATAGACAGGAATTCACCCCTCCACTTT
CASSLIDRNSPLHF
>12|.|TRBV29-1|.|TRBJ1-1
TGCAGCGCTGGACTGGACAGCTCTGAAGCTTTCTTT
CSAGLDSSEAFF
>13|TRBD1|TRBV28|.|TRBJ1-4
TGTGCCACCGACAGGGGCGACTATGAAAAACTGTTTTTT
CATDRGDYEKLFF
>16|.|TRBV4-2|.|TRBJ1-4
TGTGCCAGCAGCCGGAGGTTGGGGGCCTCAAATGAAAAACTGTTTTTT
CASSRRLGASNEKLFF
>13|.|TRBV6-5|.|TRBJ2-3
TGTGCCAGCAGTTACTCGAGGCGCGATACGCAGTATTTT
CASSYSRRDTQYF
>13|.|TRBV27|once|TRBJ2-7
TGTGCCAGCAGTTTGGGCCCATCCTACGAGCAGTACTTC
CASSLGPSYEQYF
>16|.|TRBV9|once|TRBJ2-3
TGTGCCAGCAGCGTAGGAGCCGGGGGAAACACAGGTACGCAGTATTTT
CASSVGAGGNTGTQYF
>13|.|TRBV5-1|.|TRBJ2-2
TGCGCGTCCGGGGGTACGAACACCGGGGAGCTGTTTTTT
CASGGTNTGELFF
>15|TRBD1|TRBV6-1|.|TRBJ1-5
TGTGCCAGCAAGGAAGGGACAGGCTATAATCAGCCCCAGCATTTT
CASKEGTGYNQPQHF
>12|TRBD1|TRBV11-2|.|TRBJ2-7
TGTGCCAGCAGCGGACAGGGGTACGAGCAGTACTTC
CASSGQGYEQYF
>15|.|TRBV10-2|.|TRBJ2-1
TGCGCCAGCAGTGACTATCCGGGAGCAGCCAATGAGCAGTTCTTC
CASSDYPGAANEQFF
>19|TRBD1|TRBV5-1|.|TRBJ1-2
TGCGCCAGCAGCTTGAGGTTTTTTTTGGGACAGGGAGAGCGAGATGGCTACACCTTC
CASSLRFFLGQGERDGYTF
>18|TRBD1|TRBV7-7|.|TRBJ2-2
TGTGCCAGCAGCTTAGCGCCAGTTGGACAGGGAAACACCGGGGAGCTGTTTTTT
CASSLAPVGQGNTGELFF
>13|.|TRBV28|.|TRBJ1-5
TGTGCCAGCAGCTTCAGGGGTCGACAGCCCCAGCATTTT
CASSFRGRQPQHF
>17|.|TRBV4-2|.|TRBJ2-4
TGTGCCAGCAGCCAAGATGTCCAGAATCTAGCCAAAAACATTCAGTACTTC
CASSQDVQNLAKNIQYF
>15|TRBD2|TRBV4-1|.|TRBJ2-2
TGCGCCAGCAGCCTAGCGGGGACAAACACCGGGGAGCTGTTTTTT
CASSLAGTNTGELFF
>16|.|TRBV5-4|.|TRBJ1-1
TGTGCCAGCAGCTTGGGAAGGGGCATCATGAACACTGAAGCTTTCTTT
CASSLGRGIMNTEAFF
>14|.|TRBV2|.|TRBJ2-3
TGTGCCAGCAGACCCCCCTATAGCACAGATACGCAGTATTTT
CASRPPYSTDTQYF
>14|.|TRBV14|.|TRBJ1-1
TGTGCCAGCAGCCAAGACAGGGGGAACACTGAAGCTTTCTTT
CASSQDRGNTEAFF
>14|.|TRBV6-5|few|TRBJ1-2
TGTGCCAGCAGCGAAGGTGGGGCAGGCTATGGCTACACCTTC
CASSEGGAGYGYTF
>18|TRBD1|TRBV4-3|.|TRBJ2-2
TGCGCCAGCAGCCAAGCTCCCGGGACAGGGTTTGATCCCGGGGAGCTGTTTTTT
CASSQAPGTGFDPGELFF
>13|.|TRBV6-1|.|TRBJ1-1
TGTGCCAGCAGTGGGTCCGGGAGATATGAAGCTTTCTTT
CASSGSGRYEAFF
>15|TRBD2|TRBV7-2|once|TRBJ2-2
TGTGCCAGCAATTTGCGGGGGGCCTCTACCGGGGAGCTGTTTTTT
CASNLRGASTGELFF
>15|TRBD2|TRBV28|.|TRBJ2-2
TGTGCCAGCAGTTTACCGACCGGGGGGGCAAGGGAGCTGTTTTTT
CASSLPTGGARELFF
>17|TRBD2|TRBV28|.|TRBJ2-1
TGTGCCAGCAGTTATCATCTCTGGGGCGGGGGAGACAATGAGCAGTTCTTC
CASSYHLWGGGDNEQFF
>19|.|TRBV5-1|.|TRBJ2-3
TGCGCCAGCAGCTTGTCGCCTTTAGGAGGGGGCGGTGGGACAGATACGCAGTATTTT
CASSLSPLGGGGGTDTQYF
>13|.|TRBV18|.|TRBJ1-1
TGTGCCAGCTCACCGCCAACGGGGACTGAAGCTTTCTTT
CASSPPTGTEAFF
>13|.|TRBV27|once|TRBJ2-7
TGTGCCAGCAGTTCAGGTTATACGGACGAGCAGTACTTC
CASSSGYTDEQYF
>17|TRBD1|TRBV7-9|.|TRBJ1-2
TGTGCCAGCAGTTTACCAGCCCGGGGTACAGGGGGCTATGGCTACACCTTC
CASSLPARGTGGYGYTF
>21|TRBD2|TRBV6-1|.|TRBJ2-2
TGTGCCAGCAGTGAAAGGGTCAGCTGGCTAGCGGGGCCCCGTGGCACCGGGGAGCTGTTTTTT
CASSERVSWLAGPRGTGELFF
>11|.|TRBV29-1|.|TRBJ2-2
TGCAGCGTTGAAAACGGCGGGGAGCTGTTTTTT
CSVENGGELFF
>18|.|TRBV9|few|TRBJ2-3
TGTGCCAGCAGCCCTACTGAAGCAATCAGGGGATGGGCAGATACGCAGTATTTT
CASSPTEAIRGWADTQYF
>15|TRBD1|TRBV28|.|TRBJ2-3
TGTGCCAGCAGGCAAGGGACAGGGGGCACAGATACGCAGTATTTT
CASRQGTGGTDTQYF
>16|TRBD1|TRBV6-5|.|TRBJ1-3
TGTGCCAGCGGTTCCGGGACAGGGGGCGCGAGAAGCACCATATATTTT
CASGSGTGGARSTIYF
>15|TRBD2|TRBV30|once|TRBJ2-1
TGTGCCTGGAATGTTTTCCCGGGAGGGGACGGCGGGCAGTTCTTC
CAWNVFPGGDGGQFF
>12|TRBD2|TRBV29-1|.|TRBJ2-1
TGCAGCTCTGGGAACAGCGGGAGGGCCCAGTTCTTC
CSSGNSGRAQFF
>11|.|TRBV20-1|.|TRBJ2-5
TGCAGTGCTAGAGTCGAGGGGACCCAGTACTTC
CSARVEGTQYF